Listed here are 31 T cell receptor beta chains from one sample, sequenced in a study of cytotoxic CD8 clonotypes in ibrutinib-treated CLL. Produced via immunoSEQ multiplex PCR; TCRdb's table is partial and in-frame only. Seen here are over 70,000 clones, more than 70% observed once, and the top ten hold 5% to 6%. This specimen consisted of PBMCs, obtained before ibrutinib treatment. The receptors here all came from a human donor with chronic lymphocytic leukemia.

The rearrangement uses TRBV5-1 and TRBJ2-1, with D perhaps TRBD2 (6 bases). Germline assignment: CDR1 SGHRS and CDR2 YFSETQ. This CDR3 has 17 amino acids. Trimming pared 4 bases from V and 6 bases from J, leaving 23 bases between. The CDR3 protein is CASSPPLNAGLGNEQFF. DNA for the CDR3: TGCGCCAGCAGCCCTCCTCTTAATGCGGGATTGGGCAATGAGCAGTTCTTC.

The V call is TRBV10-3, the J call TRBJ2-1; 10 nucleotides align to TRBD2. The V and J ends lost 5 bases and 1 base, in that order; junction bases with no gene match: 2. From germline, CDR1 is ENHRY and CDR2 SYGVKD. This CDR3 is built from 15 residues. The CDR3 loop reads CAISSAGGSYNEQFF. As DNA, the CDR3 is TGTGCCATCAGTTCAGCGGGAGGGTCCTACAATGAGCAGTTCTTC.

Only a few counts were recorded for this clone. This chain links TRBV18 with TRBJ2-5; D is possibly TRBD1 (5 bases). The V gene lost 1 base and the J gene lost 1 base, with 10 bases spanning the gap. Germline CDR1 is KGHSH and CDR2 is LQKENI. The CDR3 contains 15 residues. Written as DNA, the CDR3 is TGTGCCAGCTCACCACTTTGGCAGGGCCAAGAGACCCAGTACTTC. This gives the protein CASSPLWQGQETQYF.

V is TRBV7-6 and J is TRBJ2-3, with TRBD2 matching over 15 bases. Germline lookup yields CDR1 SGHVS and CDR2 FNYEAQ. The CDR3 runs 16 residues. The J segment lost 6 bases and the V segment lost 6 bases, leaving 7 bases of the junction unmatched. CDR3 sequence (DNA): TGTGCCAGCAGTTCTGGACTAGCGGGAGGGCTGGATACGCAGTATTTT. The encoded protein is CASSSGLAGGLDTQYF.

The V gene is TRBV4-1, the J gene TRBJ2-1; perhaps TRBD1 as D (5 bases). Germline CDR1 is MGHRA and CDR2 is YSYEKL. The CDR3 loop spans 14 amino acids. Trimming took off 0 bases at V and 13 bases at J, with 16 bases between the two ends. In DNA form, the CDR3 reads TGCGCCAGCAGCCAAGATCCCAACCAGGGATACCAGTTCTTC. Its protein is CASSQDPNQGYQFF.

The V call is TRBV7-3, the J call TRBJ2-1; no clear D. CDR1 is SGHTA and CDR2 is FQGTGA in the germline V gene. Between the trimmed V and J ends, which lost 2 bases and 6 bases, there was a span of 8 bases. The CDR3 contains 13 residues. Written as DNA, the CDR3 is TGTGCCAGCAGCTTAGAGTCAAGCAATGAGCAGTTCTTC. Translation gives CASSLESSNEQFF.

The J gene is TRBJ1-2, the V gene TRBV9; 8 positions agree with TRBD1. Germline V gene lookup returns CDR1 SGDLS and CDR2 YYNGEE. The trim removed 2 bases at V and 0 bases at J, leaving 15 bases unmatched. CDR3 length equals 19 residues. CDR3 nucleotides: TGTGCCAGCAGCGTCAGTTATAACAGGGGGTCCGGAGCTAACTATGGCTACACCTTC. Its translation: CASSVSYNRGSGANYGYTF.

This rearrangement joins TRBV4-2 to TRBJ1-3, with D possibly matching TRBD1 (5 bases). The CDR3 length is 14 residues. Trimming removed 1 base at V and 2 bases at J, with 6 bases between. Looked up from germline, CDR1 is LGHNA and CDR2 is YNFKEQ. CDR3: CASSQGGAGNTIYF. The CDR3, as DNA: TGTGCCAGCAGCCAAGGGGGGGCTGGAAACACCATATATTTT.

The J gene is TRBJ1-2, the V gene TRBV11-2; no definite D call. Trimming pared 0 bases from V and 3 bases from J, leaving 11 bases between. The germline gives CDR1 SGHAT, CDR2 FQNNGV. The CDR3 totals 15 residues. The CDR3 loop is CASSLDSGFDYGYTF. CDR3 sequence (DNA): TGTGCCAGCAGCTTAGATTCGGGATTTGACTATGGCTACACCTTC.

The gene calls are TRBV28 and TRBJ1-2; D uncertain. CDR3 length: 17 residues. From germline, CDR1 is MDHEN and CDR2 SYDVKM. V was trimmed by 0 bases and J by 2 bases, leaving 16 bases between them. The CDR3 sequence: CASSLWHQSYVNYGYTF. Here the CDR3 DNA reads TGTGCCAGCAGTTTATGGCACCAGAGTTACGTGAACTATGGCTACACCTTC.

This clone was seen once. The V and J genes are TRBV28 and TRBJ2-1; tentatively, D is TRBD1 (6 bases). Trimming removed 8 bases from V and 4 bases from J, with 24 bases in between. CDR3 length equals 17 residues. Germline lookup yields CDR1 MDHEN and CDR2 SYDVKM. Written as DNA, the CDR3 is TGTGCCAGCTCCCCTAGGGGGAGATCTTATTTATACAATGAGCAGTTCTTC. Residues: CASSPRGRSYLYNEQFF.

The V gene is TRBV27, the J gene TRBJ1-2; 9 bases agree with TRBD1. There are 13 residues in the CDR3. V shed 6 bases and J 7 bases; nucleotides not matched to a gene: 6. CDR1 is MNHEY, CDR2 SMNVEV, per germline (reference sequence). Written as DNA, the CDR3 is TGTGCCAGCAGCAAAGGACAGGGGACTGGCTACACCTTC. Translation gives CASSKGQGTGYTF.

The chain has TRBV6-5 and TRBJ1-2; possibly TRBD1 for D (5 bases). This CDR3 region has 16 residues. The germline V gene encodes CDR1 MNHEY and CDR2 SVGAGI. Trimming cost V 6 bases and J 0 bases, with 17 bases left between them. The DNA of the CDR3 is TGTGCCAGCAGCTACGACAGCGGGGTAACTAACTATGGCTACACCTTC. Its protein product is CASSYDSGVTNYGYTF.

This sequence joins TRBV7-9 and TRBJ1-1; D gene unclear. The CDR3 has 13 amino acids. V lost 4 bases and J 2 bases, leaving 8 bases between the germline ends. Germline CDR1 is SEHNR and CDR2 is FQNEAQ (reference sequence). CDR3 DNA sequence: TGTGCCAGCAGCTATACAATTAACACTGAAGCTTTCTTT. Protein sequence: CASSYTINTEAFF.

The chain links TRBV29-1 to TRBJ2-1; the match to TRBD2 covers 7 bases. V lost 6 bases and J lost 0; bases outside the gene matches: 2. The V gene's germline CDR1 is SQVTM and CDR2 ANQGSEA. The CDR3 extends over 13 amino acids. As DNA, the CDR3 is TGCAGCGTGGCGGGAGACTCCTACAATGAGCAGTTCTTC. Its protein product is CSVAGDSYNEQFF.

V and J are TRBV7-9 and TRBJ1-5; D call uncertain. Germline V gives CDR1 SEHNR, CDR2 FQNEAQ (reference sequence). V lost 5 bases, J lost 3 bases, and 20 bases lay in between. The CDR3 runs to 17 residues. In nucleotides, the CDR3 is TGTGCCAGCAGCCCAGGTCACAGCCGGGGATTCAATCAGCCCCAGCATTTT. It yields the protein CASSPGHSRGFNQPQHF.

The chain uses TRBV5-1 and TRBJ2-2; 7 nucleotides line up with TRBD1. The CDR3 consists of 16 residues. Germline V gene lookup returns CDR1 SGHRS and CDR2 YFSETQ. Losses at the gene ends were 5 bases for V and 2 bases for J; bases not matched to a gene: 9. CDR3 sequence reads: CASSIRDSFNTGELFF. CDR3 in DNA: TGCGCCAGCAGTATCCGGGACAGCTTCAACACCGGGGAGCTGTTTTTT. The entire variable domain, with the rest obtained from reference TRBV5-1 and TRBJ2-2, is as follows: KAGVTQTPRYLIKTRGQQVTLSCSPISGHRSVSWYQQTPGQGLQFLFEYFSETQRNKGNFPGRFSGRQFSNSRSEMNVSTLELGDSALYLCASSIRDSFNTGELFFGEGSRLTVL.

This rearrangement joins TRBV5-1 to TRBJ1-4, with D possibly being TRBD1 (6 bases). With 6 bases removed from V and 5 bases from J, the gap between germline ends came to 14 bases. The CDR3 loop spans 14 amino acids. Germline CDR1 SGHRS, CDR2 YFSETQ. For the CDR3, the DNA is TGCGCCAGCAACATAGGTGGGGGCAATGAAAAACTGTTTTTT. Translated, it gives CASNIGGGNEKLFF.

Written as DNA, the CDR3 is TGTGCCAGCAGCCAATGGGACCCCGACACCGGGGAGCTGTTTTTT. It yields the protein CASSQWDPDTGELFF. The chain recombines TRBV11-3 with TRBJ2-2; D is possibly TRBD1 or TRBD2 (5 bases each). CDR1 is SGHNT and CDR2 is YENEEA in the germline V gene. V was cut by 5 bases and J by 3 bases, with 13 bases left in between. This CDR3 region has 15 residues.

This clone was seen only a few times. The chain is built from TRBV25-1 and TRBJ2-4; 9 positions agree with TRBD2. The V gene end was trimmed by 4 bases and the J gene end by 5 bases; junction bases not matched to a gene: 9. From germline, CDR1 is MGHDK and CDR2 SYGVNS. CDR3 size: 16 residues. CDR3 DNA sequence: TGTGCCAGCAGTGGAGCGGGAGGACGGTACCAAAACATTCAGTACTTC. It yields the protein CASSGAGGRYQNIQYF.

This chain links TRBV9 with TRBJ1-5, with D possibly being TRBD1 (6 bases). Trimming removed 0 bases at V and 7 bases at J, with 14 bases between. The germline CDR1 and CDR2 sequences are SGDLS and YYNGEE. The CDR3 totals 15 residues. CDR3 loop: CASSVETGIGQPQHF. For the CDR3, the DNA is TGTGCCAGCAGCGTAGAAACAGGGATAGGCCAGCCCCAGCATTTT.

The chain joins TRBV9 to TRBJ2-7, with D possibly TRBD2 on 6 matching bases. Trimming took off 5 bases at V and 0 bases at J, with 15 bases between the two ends. Germline V CDR1 and CDR2: SGDLS, YYNGEE. The CDR3 extends over 15 amino acids. The CDR3 coding sequence is TGTGCCAGCAGTTTGGGGGAGGCGAGCTCCTACGAGCAGTACTTC. Translation gives CASSLGEASSYEQYF. Full variable domain (rest looked up from reference TRBV9 and TRBJ2-7): DSGVTQTPKHLITATGQRVTLRCSPRSGDLSVYWYQQSLDQGLQFLIQYYNGEERAKGNILERFSAQQFPDLHSELNLSSLELGDSALYFCASSLGEASSYEQYFGPGTRLTVT.

V and J are TRBV7-8 and TRBJ1-5; perhaps TRBD1 as D (5 bases). This CDR3 comprises 16 residues. Germline lookup yields CDR1 SGHVS and CDR2 FQNEAQ. The V gene lost 4 bases and the J gene lost 0 bases, with 13 bases spanning the gap. In DNA, the CDR3 is TGTGCCAGCAGCTCCGACAGTTTCGCTAGCAATCAGCCCCAGCATTTT. This codes for CASSSDSFASNQPQHF.

The chain couples TRBV4-1 to TRBJ2-1, with a weak D call TRBD2 (6 bases). The germline V gene has CDR1 MGHRA and CDR2 YSYEKL. Trimming stripped 6 bases from V and 0 bases from J, with 9 bases between. The length of the CDR3 is 14 residues. The CDR3 protein is CASSFGSSYNEQFF. Here the CDR3 DNA reads TGCGCCAGCAGTTTCGGGAGCTCCTACAATGAGCAGTTCTTC.

The chain combines TRBV5-1 with TRBJ1-1, with D possibly TRBD1 on 5 matching bases. CDR3 size: 16 residues. CDR1 SGHRS and CDR2 YFSETQ come from the germline V gene. Deletions cut 4 bases from V and 4 bases from J, with 20 bases between. Written as DNA, the CDR3 is TGCGCCAGCAGCAAATTCCCCCGCCCGGGGGGCACTGAAGCTTTCTTT. As protein: CASSKFPRPGGTEAFF.

The rearrangement links TRBV25-1 to TRBJ1-5; D is unresolved. The V gene lost 5 bases and the J gene lost 3 bases, with 11 bases spanning the gap. The CDR3 spans 14 residues. The germline CDR1 and CDR2 sequences are MGHDK and SYGVNS. Written as DNA, the CDR3 is TGTGCCAGCAGTCCGACTGCGAACAATCAGCCCCAGCATTTT. Translating it yields CASSPTANNQPQHF.

The gene calls are TRBV6-5 and TRBJ2-5, with D perhaps TRBD2 (6 bases). The CDR3 loop spans 12 amino acids. V shed 8 bases and J shed 1 base, with 8 bases lying between them. Germline V gives CDR1 MNHEY, CDR2 SVGAGI. CDR3 sequence reads: CASAGPQETQYF. Here the CDR3 DNA reads TGTGCCAGCGCGGGACCCCAAGAGACCCAGTACTTC.

The chain has TRBV5-1 and TRBJ2-1; D may correspond to TRBD1 or TRBD2 (5 bases each). CDR1 and CDR2 from the germline V gene are SGHRS and YFSETQ. V lost 6 bases and J lost 7, with 14 bases in between. The CDR3 sequence is 13 residues long. Here the CDR3 DNA reads TGCGCCAGCATGGGGGAGCGTAGGAATGAGCAGTTCTTC. Its translation is CASMGERRNEQFF.

This rearrangement joins TRBV10-1 to TRBJ2-5; 15 nucleotides agree with TRBD2. J lost 5 bases, V lost 5 bases, and 6 bases had no gene match. CDR1 and CDR2 from the germline V gene are WNHNN and SYGVQD (reference sequence). This CDR3 is built from 16 residues. The CDR3 sequence: CASSRGLAGGGETQYF. The CDR3 bases are TGCGCCAGCAGTCGGGGACTAGCGGGAGGAGGGGAGACCCAGTACTTC.

The chain uses TRBV12-5 and TRBJ1-2; D gene uncertain. V shed 2 bases and J shed 5 bases, with 6 bases lying between them. Germline V gives CDR1 LGHNT, CDR2 FRNRAP. This CDR3 has 12 residues. CDR3 amino acids: CASGLHPYGYTF. The CDR3 DNA sequence: TGTGCTAGTGGTTTGCATCCTTATGGCTACACCTTC.

The rearrangement links TRBV29-1 to TRBJ1-1; maybe TRBD1 (6 bases). Germline loops: CDR1 SQVTM, CDR2 ANQGSEA. The CDR3 is 13 amino acids. Trimming pared 6 bases from V and 4 bases from J, leaving 15 bases between. The DNA of the CDR3 is TGCAGCGTAGCAGGGGTCATGGGCACTGAAGCTTTCTTT. It specifies CSVAGVMGTEAFF.